This TCR beta chain originates from a study of blood T cell repertoires in COVID-19. Study information: PBMCs, B-cell-depleted T cells, or T cells were the source of the cDNA or gDNA that made up the material.

Only in-frame clones appear in the TCRdb table, and some are missing; sequencing was by immunoSEQ multiplex PCR. Among roughly 300,000 clones listed, about 82% were seen once. This clone was seen just once. V shed 2 bases, J shed 2 bases, and the junction held 3 bases outside the gene matches. CDR3 size: 16 residues. Germline V gene sequence: CDR1 MNHEY, CDR2 SVGAGI. Sequencing was done on a sample of peripheral blood. The chain uses TRBV6-5 and TRBJ2-3, with 11 bases identical to TRBD2. The origin of this receptor is a human donor in a cohort sampled during active COVID-19. The CDR3 here is CASSYGTSGNTDTQYF. In DNA form, the CDR3 reads TGTGCCAGCAGTTACGGGACTAGCGGCAACACAGATACGCAGTATTTT.